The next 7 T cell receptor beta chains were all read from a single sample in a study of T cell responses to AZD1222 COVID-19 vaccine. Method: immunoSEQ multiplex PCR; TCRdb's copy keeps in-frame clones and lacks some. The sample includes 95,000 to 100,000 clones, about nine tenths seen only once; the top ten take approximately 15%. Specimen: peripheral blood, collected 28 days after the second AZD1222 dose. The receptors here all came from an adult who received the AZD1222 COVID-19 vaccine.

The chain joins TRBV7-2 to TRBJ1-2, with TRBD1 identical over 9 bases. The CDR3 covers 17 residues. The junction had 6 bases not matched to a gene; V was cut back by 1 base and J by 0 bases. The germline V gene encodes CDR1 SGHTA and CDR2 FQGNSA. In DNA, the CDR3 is TGTGCCAGCAGCTTAGGCCGGGACAGGGTCGCTAACTATGGCTACACCTTC. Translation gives CASSLGRDRVANYGYTF.

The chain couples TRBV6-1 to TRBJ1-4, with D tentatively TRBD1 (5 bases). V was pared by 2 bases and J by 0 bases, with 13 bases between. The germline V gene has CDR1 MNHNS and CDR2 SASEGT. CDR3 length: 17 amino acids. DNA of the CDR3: TGTGCCAGCAGTGAACCAACAGGCCTCGCAACTAATGAAAAACTGTTTTTT. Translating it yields CASSEPTGLATNEKLFF.

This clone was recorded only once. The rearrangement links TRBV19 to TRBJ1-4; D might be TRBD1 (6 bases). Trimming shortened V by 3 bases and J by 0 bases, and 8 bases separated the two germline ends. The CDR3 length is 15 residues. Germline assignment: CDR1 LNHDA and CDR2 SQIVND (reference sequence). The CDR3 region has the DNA TGTGCCAGTAGTATGCGGACAGCAACTAATGAAAAACTGTTTTTT. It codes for CASSMRTATNEKLFF.

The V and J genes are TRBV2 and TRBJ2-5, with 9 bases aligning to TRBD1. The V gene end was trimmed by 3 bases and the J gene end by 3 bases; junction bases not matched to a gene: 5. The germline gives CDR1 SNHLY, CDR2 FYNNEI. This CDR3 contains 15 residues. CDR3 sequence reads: CASSEDRGWEETQYF. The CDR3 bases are TGTGCCAGCAGTGAGGACAGGGGCTGGGAAGAGACCCAGTACTTC.

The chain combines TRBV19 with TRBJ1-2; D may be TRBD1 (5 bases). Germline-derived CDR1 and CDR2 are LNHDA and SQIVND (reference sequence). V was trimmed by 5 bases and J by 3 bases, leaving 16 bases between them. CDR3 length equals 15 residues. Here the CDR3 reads CASSVGHRDDYGYTF. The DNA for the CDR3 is TGTGCCAGTAGTGTAGGACACCGGGATGACTATGGCTACACCTTC.

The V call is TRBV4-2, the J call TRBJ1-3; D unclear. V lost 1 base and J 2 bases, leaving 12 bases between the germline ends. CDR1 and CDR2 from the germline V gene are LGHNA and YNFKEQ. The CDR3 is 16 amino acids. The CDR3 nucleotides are TGTGCCAGCAGCCAAGTACAGTACATTGCTGGAAACACCATATATTTT. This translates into CASSQVQYIAGNTIYF.

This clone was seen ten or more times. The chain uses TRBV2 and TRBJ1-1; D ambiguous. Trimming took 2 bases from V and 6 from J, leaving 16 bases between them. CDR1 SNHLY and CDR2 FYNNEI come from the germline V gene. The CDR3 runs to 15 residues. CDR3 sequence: CASSERFGEVAEAFF. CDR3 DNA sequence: TGTGCCAGCAGTGAAAGGTTCGGGGAGGTCGCTGAAGCTTTCTTT.